A selection of T cell receptor beta chains follows, all from one sample in a study of technical replicates of blood from a handful of donors. Profiled with immunoSEQ multiplex PCR; TCRdb holds only in-frame clones, not every one. The table records 80,000 to 85,000 clones, approximately 90% of them present only once. Sequenced: T cells isolated from PBMCs. Every receptor here comes from a human donor in good health. Both conserved end residues are part of each CDR3. Each record gives: clone size, J gene, D gene, V gene, CDR3 protein, CDR3 DNA. The D gene is left open where the match is weak. The listing skips clone size in some rows; elsewhere it reads once, few, many or a size class.

size: .
J: TRBJ2-1
D: TRBD1
V: TRBV10-3
CDR3: CAISKDRGNEQFF
DNA: TGTGCCATCAGTAAGGACAGGGGCAATGAGCAGTTCTTC

size: .
J: TRBJ1-2
D: .
V: TRBV7-9
CDR3: CASSLSGDYGYTF
DNA: TGTGCCAGCAGCTTATCAGGGGACTATGGCTACACCTTC

size: .
J: TRBJ2-5
D: TRBD2
V: TRBV19
CDR3: CASSPRLAGVRYF
DNA: TGTGCCAGTAGTCCAAGACTAGCGGGAGTCCGGTACTTC

size: .
J: TRBJ2-1
D: TRBD2
V: TRBV29-1
CDR3: CSVAGGSYNEQFF
DNA: TGCAGCGTTGCGGGGGGATCCTACAATGAGCAGTTCTTC

size: .
J: TRBJ1-4
D: .
V: TRBV4-1
CDR3: CASSQGGARGGEKLFF
DNA: TGCGCCAGCAGCCAAGGGGGGGCCAGGGGAGGGGAAAAACTGTTTTTT

size: .
J: TRBJ2-7
D: TRBD2
V: TRBV10-3
CDR3: CAISEGTKYEQYF
DNA: TGTGCCATCAGTGAGGGGACTAAATACGAGCAGTACTTC

size: .
J: TRBJ1-2
D: .
V: TRBV6-5
CDR3: CASSYSRWDYYGYTF
DNA: TGTGCCAGCAGTTACTCGAGATGGGACTACTATGGCTACACCTTC

size: once
J: TRBJ2-7
D: .
V: TRBV27
CDR3: CASSFMSAADEQYF
DNA: TGTGCCAGCAGTTTTATGTCCGCCGCGGACGAGCAGTACTTC

size: .
J: TRBJ2-7
D: TRBD2
V: TRBV28
CDR3: CASSLFLLAGASYEQYF
DNA: TGTGCCAGCAGTTTATTTCTACTAGCGGGAGCCTCCTACGAGCAGTACTTC

size: .
J: TRBJ2-1
D: TRBD2
V: TRBV13
CDR3: CASSLDPGTSGRTEQFF
DNA: TGTGCCAGCAGCTTAGATCCTGGGACTAGCGGGAGGACTGAGCAGTTCTTC

size: .
J: TRBJ1-2
D: .
V: TRBV7-6
CDR3: CASSRADSQSFNYGYTF
DNA: TGTGCCAGCAGCCGTGCGGACAGCCAGTCTTTTAACTATGGCTACACCTTC

size: .
J: TRBJ1-1
D: .
V: TRBV28
CDR3: CASSLGSGFRTEAFF
DNA: TGTGCCAGCAGCCTGGGGTCGGGGTTCCGGACTGAAGCTTTCTTT

size: .
J: TRBJ2-7
D: TRBD1
V: TRBV6-5
CDR3: CASSLGTAYEQYF
DNA: TGTGCCAGCAGTTTAGGGACAGCCTACGAGCAGTACTTC

size: .
J: TRBJ1-1
D: .
V: TRBV27
CDR3: CASRQGNTEAFF
DNA: TGTGCCAGCCGGCAGGGGAACACTGAAGCTTTCTTT

size: .
J: TRBJ2-3
D: .
V: TRBV6-4
CDR3: CASSGGPTDTQYF
DNA: TGTGCCAGCAGTGGGGGGCCCACAGATACGCAGTATTTT

size: .
J: TRBJ2-1
D: .
V: TRBV21-1
CDR3: CASSKGSPYNEQFF
DNA: TGTGCCAGCAGCAAAGGTAGCCCCTACAATGAGCAGTTCTTC

size: .
J: TRBJ1-5
D: .
V: TRBV5-1
CDR3: CASSLGVNQPQHF
DNA: TGCGCCAGCAGTTTAGGGGTAAATCAGCCCCAGCATTTT

size: .
J: TRBJ1-1
D: .
V: TRBV30
CDR3: CAWRLGGDTEAFF
DNA: TGTGCCTGGAGGCTTGGGGGGGACACTGAAGCTTTCTTT

size: .
J: TRBJ2-5
D: TRBD2
V: TRBV7-8
CDR3: CASSPGRGDQETQYF
DNA: TGTGCCAGCAGCCCGGGGAGGGGAGATCAAGAGACCCAGTACTTC

size: .
J: TRBJ2-7
D: .
V: TRBV11-2
CDR3: CASSFPTEGVYEQYF
DNA: TGTGCCAGCAGTTTCCCCACGGAGGGAGTGTACGAGCAGTACTTC

size: .
J: TRBJ1-1
D: .
V: TRBV11-2
CDR3: CASSLSPQGGGEAFF
DNA: TGTGCCAGCAGCTTGTCCCCCCAGGGAGGAGGTGAAGCTTTCTTT

size: .
J: TRBJ2-7
D: TRBD2
V: TRBV4-1
CDR3: CASSRISGVTYEQYF
DNA: TGCGCCAGCAGCCGTATTAGCGGGGTTACCTACGAGCAGTACTTC

size: once
J: TRBJ2-4
D: TRBD2
V: TRBV11-2
CDR3: CASSPLAGAAKNIQYF
DNA: TGTGCCAGCAGCCCCCTAGCGGGGGCAGCCAAAAACATTCAGTACTTC

size: .
J: TRBJ2-1
D: TRBD2
V: TRBV9
CDR3: CASSVGGGPPNEQFF
DNA: TGTGCCAGCAGCGTAGGGGGAGGGCCCCCAAATGAGCAGTTCTTC

size: .
J: TRBJ2-3
D: .
V: TRBV27
CDR3: CASSLGQDTQYF
DNA: TGTGCCAGCAGTCTTGGACAGGATACGCAGTATTTT

size: once
J: TRBJ2-5
D: .
V: TRBV29-1
CDR3: CSVVEEIETQYF
DNA: TGCAGCGTTGTGGAGGAAATAGAGACCCAGTACTTC

size: .
J: TRBJ1-3
D: .
V: TRBV29-1
CDR3: CSASQGPGNTIYF
DNA: TGCAGCGCGTCACAGGGCCCTGGAAACACCATATATTTT

size: once
J: TRBJ2-3
D: .
V: TRBV7-2
CDR3: CASSLAWLAADTQYF
DNA: TGTGCCAGCAGCTTAGCTTGGCTAGCCGCGGATACGCAGTATTTT

size: .
J: TRBJ2-1
D: TRBD1
V: TRBV19
CDR3: CASSIGLYRGRNEQFF
DNA: TGTGCCAGTAGTATAGGATTGTACAGGGGGCGAAATGAGCAGTTCTTC

size: .
J: TRBJ2-2
D: TRBD2
V: TRBV9
CDR3: CASSAPTGTSRLGELFF
DNA: TGTGCCAGCAGCGCACCTACCGGGACTAGCAGGCTTGGGGAGCTGTTTTTT

size: .
J: TRBJ2-5
D: .
V: TRBV6-5
CDR3: CASSNSRETQYF
DNA: TGTGCCAGCAGCAATAGTCGAGAGACCCAGTACTTC

size: .
J: TRBJ1-5
D: .
V: TRBV28
CDR3: CASSLLFSNQPQHF
DNA: TGTGCCAGCAGTTTACTTTTTAGCAATCAGCCCCAGCATTTT

size: once
J: TRBJ2-7
D: TRBD1
V: TRBV7-2
CDR3: CASSLLGQGPYEQYF
DNA: TGTGCCAGCAGCTTATTGGGACAGGGCCCCTACGAGCAGTACTTC

size: .
J: TRBJ2-3
D: TRBD1
V: TRBV7-3
CDR3: CASSQTGFSTDTQYF
DNA: TGTGCCAGCAGTCAGACAGGGTTTAGCACAGATACGCAGTATTTT

size: .
J: TRBJ1-3
D: .
V: TRBV6-5
CDR3: CASSSGFSGNTIYF
DNA: TGTGCCAGCAGCTCGGGGTTCTCTGGAAACACCATATATTTT

size: few
J: TRBJ1-1
D: .
V: TRBV28
CDR3: CARTKYVEAFF
DNA: TGTGCCAGGACAAAGTACGTTGAAGCTTTCTTT

size: .
J: TRBJ1-5
D: .
V: TRBV28
CDR3: CASSFISNQPQHF
DNA: TGTGCCAGCAGTTTCATTAGCAATCAGCCCCAGCATTTT

size: .
J: TRBJ2-2
D: TRBD2
V: TRBV4-2
CDR3: CASSQGLRELNGELFF
DNA: TGTGCCAGCAGCCAAGGGTTGCGGGAGCTGAACGGGGAGCTGTTTTTT

size: .
J: TRBJ2-1
D: TRBD1
V: TRBV18
CDR3: CASSPDRESYNEQFF
DNA: TGTGCCAGCTCACCCGACAGGGAGTCCTACAATGAGCAGTTCTTC

size: few
J: TRBJ1-2
D: TRBD1
V: TRBV10-3
CDR3: CATGTGEGYTF
DNA: TGTGCCACGGGGACAGGGGAAGGCTACACCTTC

size: once
J: TRBJ2-1
D: TRBD2
V: TRBV19
CDR3: CASSRLAGGPSSYNEQFF
DNA: TGTGCCAGTAGTCGGCTAGCGGGAGGTCCTTCCTCCTACAATGAGCAGTTCTTC

size: .
J: TRBJ1-2
D: .
V: TRBV5-8
CDR3: CASSEGYFGYTF
DNA: TGTGCCAGCAGCGAGGGCTACTTCGGCTACACCTTC

size: .
J: TRBJ2-1
D: TRBD2
V: TRBV11-3
CDR3: CASSPTSGALEQFF
DNA: TGTGCCAGCAGCCCGACTAGCGGGGCTCTTGAGCAGTTCTTC

size: .
J: TRBJ2-7
D: TRBD1
V: TRBV9
CDR3: CASSAADRTPWEQYF
DNA: TGTGCCAGCAGCGCCGCGGACAGGACCCCTTGGGAGCAGTACTTC

size: .
J: TRBJ2-7
D: .
V: TRBV23-1
CDR3: CASSQHSPRSGGFYEQYF
DNA: TGCGCCAGCAGTCAACATTCTCCCCGATCTGGAGGTTTCTACGAGCAGTACTTC

size: .
J: TRBJ2-2
D: TRBD2
V: TRBV7-3
CDR3: CASSPLAGGIGTGELFF
DNA: TGTGCCAGCAGCCCGTTAGCGGGAGGGATCGGCACCGGGGAGCTGTTTTTT

size: once
J: TRBJ1-2
D: .
V: TRBV5-1
CDR3: CASSLTGDYGYTF
DNA: TGCGCCAGCAGCTTAACAGGTGACTATGGCTACACCTTC

size: .
J: TRBJ2-3
D: .
V: TRBV7-2
CDR3: CASSVWGDTDTQYF
DNA: TGTGCCAGCAGCGTATGGGGGGACACAGATACGCAGTATTTT

size: .
J: TRBJ2-3
D: TRBD2
V: TRBV15
CDR3: CATSRDLAGIGTDTQYF
DNA: TGTGCCACCAGCAGAGATCTAGCGGGGATAGGCACAGATACGCAGTATTTT

size: .
J: TRBJ2-2
D: .
V: TRBV7-9
CDR3: CASRPQGVGELFF
DNA: TGTGCCAGCCGACCCCAGGGTGTCGGGGAGCTGTTTTTT

size: .
J: TRBJ2-6
D: .
V: TRBV30
CDR3: CAWSRWGPVISGANVLTF
DNA: TGTGCCTGGAGCCGTTGGGGGCCCGTTATCTCTGGGGCCAACGTCCTGACTTTC